These 11 T cell receptor beta chains share one sample of origin, sequenced in a study of cytomegalovirus exposure and HLA in healthy donors. The PCR was carried out with 60 Vbeta primers and 13 Jbeta primers. Profiling relied on immunoSEQ multiplex PCR, and the TCRdb table lists in-frame clones only, not all of them. The sample has 45,000 to 65,000 clones. Sequenced material: PBMCs. All receptors derive from a man aged 18-30 years in good health and CMV-seropositive.

The chain uses TRBV21-1 and TRBJ1-2; whether TRBD1, the table's D call, matches the DNA was not checked. TRBV21-1 is a recognized pseudogene. The CDR3 loop spans 15 amino acids. CDR3 in DNA: TGTGCCAGCAGCGTTCCGGGACAGATCTGCTATGGCTACACCTTC. Translating gives CASSVPGQICYGYTF.

The rearrangement uses TRBV11-3 and TRBJ1-2; TRBD1 matches 7 bases. Germline V gene data show CDR1 as SGHNT and CDR2 as YENEEA. The CDR3 extends over 16 amino acids. Unmatched junction bases numbered 9, after V lost 1 base and J lost 4 bases. This chain's CDR3 is CASSLALWTGVYGYTF. CDR3 bases: TGTGCCAGCAGCTTAGCGCTATGGACAGGAGTCTATGGCTACACCTTC.

The rearrangement joins TRBV10-3 to TRBJ2-2, with TRBD2 as a possible D gene (6 bases). V was shortened by 7 bases and J by 4 bases, with 19 bases between the two germline ends. This CDR3 region has 16 residues. From germline, CDR1 is ENHRY and CDR2 SYGVKD. The CDR3 here is CAITRETPSVTGELFF. CDR3 sequence (DNA): TGTGCCATCACACGGGAGACCCCTTCCGTCACCGGGGAGCTGTTTTTT.

The chain joins TRBV4-1 to TRBJ2-7, with D perhaps TRBD2 (5 bases). In germline, CDR1 is MGHRA, CDR2 YSYEKL. This CDR3 has 14 residues. With 1 base removed from V and 5 bases from J, the gap between germline ends came to 12 bases. This CDR3 is CASSQGGLVNEQYF. Here the CDR3 DNA reads TGCGCCAGCAGCCAAGGAGGGCTTGTAAACGAGCAGTACTTC.

The CDR3 DNA reads as TGTGCCAGTAGTTCGGGACAGGGGATCTCACCCCTCCACTTT. Translating gives CASSSGQGISPLHF. The chain joins TRBV19 to TRBJ1-6; 10 positions agree with TRBD1. V dropped 5 bases and J dropped 10; count of bases not matched to a gene: 5. Germline CDR1 is LNHDA and CDR2 is SQIVND (reference sequence). This CDR3 comprises 14 residues.

This CDR3 is CASSMGLELTGELFF. As DNA, the CDR3 is TGTGCCAGCAGTATGGGACTCGAACTCACCGGGGAGCTGTTTTTT. This rearrangement joins TRBV28 to TRBJ2-2; D might be TRBD2 (6 bases). The CDR3 runs 15 residues. Trimming removed 5 bases from V and 4 bases from J, with 14 bases in between. Germline-derived CDR1 and CDR2 are MDHEN and SYDVKM. Full variable domain (outside the CDR3, taken from reference TRBV28 and TRBJ2-2): DVKVTQSSRYLVKRTGEKVFLECVQDMDHENMFWYRQDPGLGLRLIYFSYDVKMKEKGDIPEGYSVSREKKERFSLILESASTNQTSMYLCASSMGLELTGELFFGEGSRLTVL.

The chain couples TRBV2 to TRBJ2-3, with TRBD2 matching 7 bases. From germline, CDR1 is SNHLY and CDR2 FYNNEI. Trimming removed 6 bases from V and 6 bases from J; junction bases left unmatched: 6. This CDR3 has 13 amino acids. DNA for the CDR3: TGTGCCAGCAGGGCGGGAGCGGAGGATACGCAGTATTTT. Amino acid sequence: CASRAGAEDTQYF.

J is TRBJ2-1 and V is TRBV5-1, with 7 bases identical to TRBD2. The ends lost 4 bases at V and 5 bases at J; junction bases unmatched: 9. Germline lookup yields CDR1 SGHRS and CDR2 YFSETQ. CDR3 length: 15 amino acids. CDR3 sequence: CASSVGLGPHNEQFF. CDR3 coding DNA: TGCGCCAGCAGCGTAGGACTAGGTCCGCACAATGAGCAGTTCTTC.

This chain links TRBV7-9 with TRBJ2-2, with TRBD2 identical over 12 bases. V gave up 2 bases and J gave up 5 bases; unmatched junction bases: 9. CDR3 length: 18 amino acids. The V gene's germline CDR1 is SEHNR and CDR2 FQNEAQ (reference sequence). The DNA of the CDR3 is TGTGCCAGCAGCTTAAAGACTAGCGGGAGAGGTGGGACCGGGGAGCTGTTTTTT. It encodes CASSLKTSGRGGTGELFF.

The chain has TRBV5-4 and TRBJ2-5; 8 nucleotides line up with TRBD1. CDR3 length: 13 residues. CDR1 is SGHNT and CDR2 is YYREEE in the germline V gene (reference sequence). V shed 0 bases, J shed 11 bases, and the junction held 6 bases outside the gene matches. The CDR3 loop reads CASSLARGLEQYF. The CDR3 nucleotides are TGTGCCAGCAGCTTGGCCAGGGGGCTTGAGCAGTACTTC.

V gene TRBV21-1 combines with J gene TRBJ2-3; TRBD2, as called in the table, went unchecked against the DNA. TRBV21-1 is marked as a pseudogene. This CDR3 has 16 amino acids. The CDR3 DNA follows: TGTGCCAGCAGCAAAGAGGGGCGGGAGCGTAAAGATACGCAGTATTTT. It specifies CASSKEGRERKDTQYF.